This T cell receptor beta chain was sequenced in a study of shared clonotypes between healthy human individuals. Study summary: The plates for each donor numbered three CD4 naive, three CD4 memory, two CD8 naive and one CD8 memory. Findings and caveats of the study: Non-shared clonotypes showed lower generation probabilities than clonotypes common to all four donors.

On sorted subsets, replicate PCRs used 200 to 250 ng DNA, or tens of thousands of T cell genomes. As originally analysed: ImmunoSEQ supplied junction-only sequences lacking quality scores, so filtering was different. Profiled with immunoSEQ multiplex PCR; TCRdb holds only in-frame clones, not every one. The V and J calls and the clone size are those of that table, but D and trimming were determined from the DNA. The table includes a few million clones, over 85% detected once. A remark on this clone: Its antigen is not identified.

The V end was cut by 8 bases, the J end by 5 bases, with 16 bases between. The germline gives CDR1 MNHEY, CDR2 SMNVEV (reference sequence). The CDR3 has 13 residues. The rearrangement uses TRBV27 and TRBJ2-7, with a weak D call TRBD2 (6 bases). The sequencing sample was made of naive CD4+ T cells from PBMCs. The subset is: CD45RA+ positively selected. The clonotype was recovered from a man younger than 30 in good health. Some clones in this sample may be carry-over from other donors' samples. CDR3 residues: CASPRGGRDEQYF. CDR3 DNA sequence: TGTGCCAGCCCGCGGGGTGGGCGGGACGAGCAGTACTTC.